The clone carrying this T cell receptor (beta chain) was seen only a few times. The data are from a study of cytomegalovirus exposure and HLA in healthy donors. Vbeta (60) and Jbeta (13) primers were used in the PCR. Sequencing was performed with immunoSEQ multiplex PCR; in TCRdb, only in-frame clones are kept and a portion is missing. The data show roughly 160,000 clones, with 71% seen just once and approximately 2.8% held by the top ten. The length of the CDR3 is 18 residues. The V and J ends lost 3 bases and 4 bases, in that order; junction bases with no gene match: 15. From germline, CDR1 is MDHEN and CDR2 SYDVKM.

The sequence was obtained from a woman under 40 in good health and CMV-seronegative. Source material: PBMCs. This chain links TRBV28 with TRBJ1-3, with 7 bases matching TRBD1. Written as DNA, the CDR3 is TGTGCCAGCAGTTTTGGCGCGAGAAAGGGGGCGACAGGAAACACCATATATTTT. It codes for CASSFGARKGATGNTIYF. The full variable domain, its missing parts supplied by reference TRBV28 and TRBJ1-3, is DVKVTQSSRYLVKRTGEKVFLECVQDMDHENMFWYRQDPGLGLRLIYFSYDVKMKEKGDIPEGYSVSREKKERFSLILESASTNQTSMYLCASSFGARKGATGNTIYFGEGSWLTVV.